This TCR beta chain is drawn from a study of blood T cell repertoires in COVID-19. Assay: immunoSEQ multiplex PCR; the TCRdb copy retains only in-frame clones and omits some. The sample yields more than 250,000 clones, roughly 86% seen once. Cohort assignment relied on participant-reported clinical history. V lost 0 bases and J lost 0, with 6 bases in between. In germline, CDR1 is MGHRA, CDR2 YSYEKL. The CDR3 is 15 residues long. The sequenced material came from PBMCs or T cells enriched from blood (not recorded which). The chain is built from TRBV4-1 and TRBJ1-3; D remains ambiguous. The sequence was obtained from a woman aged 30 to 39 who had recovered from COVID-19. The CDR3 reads CASSQDGHSGNTIYF. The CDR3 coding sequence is TGCGCCAGCAGCCAAGATGGCCACTCTGGAAACACCATATATTTT.